This entry lists 18 T cell receptor beta chains sequenced from one sample in a study of CD4+ T cells in melanoma. Data came from immunoSEQ multiplex PCR; TCRdb stores just in-frame clones and leaves some out. The data contain about 9,600 clones, about 68% of them singletons. Sequences were obtained from cells from a culture (not recorded whether cultured in vitro). These receptors originate from a human donor with melanoma.

The V call is TRBV4-1, the J call TRBJ1-3, with a weak D call TRBD1 (5 bases). Germline V gives CDR1 MGHRA, CDR2 YSYEKL. This CDR3 comprises 17 residues. Trimming cost V 1 base and J 4 bases, with 17 bases left between them. The CDR3 sequence: CASSQVEQGARGNTIYF. The CDR3 DNA is TGCGCCAGCAGCCAAGTAGAGCAGGGAGCGAGGGGAAACACCATATATTTT.

The CDR3 spells CASTQRGTDTQYF. CDR3 DNA: TGTGCCAGCACCCAGCGGGGCACAGATACGCAGTATTTT. The rearrangement links TRBV6-1 to TRBJ2-3; perhaps TRBD2 as D (6 bases). Germline V lookup: CDR1 MNHNS, CDR2 SASEGT. This CDR3 has 13 residues. Deletions cut 7 bases from V and 1 base from J, with 9 bases between.

The sample holds one count of this clone. The chain joins TRBV9 to TRBJ1-2; D remains unclear. CDR1 SGDLS and CDR2 YYNGEE come from the germline V gene. The CDR3 has 13 amino acids. Trimming shortened V by 4 bases and J by 0 bases, and 7 bases separated the two germline ends. Written as DNA, the CDR3 is TGTGCCAGCAGCTTTTTGGCTAACTATGGCTACACCTTC. This translates into CASSFLANYGYTF.

The genes are TRBV5-1 and TRBJ2-7; D is uncertain. CDR3 length equals 16 residues. Trimming shortened V by 4 bases and J by 3 bases, and 20 bases separated the two germline ends. Germline assignment: CDR1 SGHRS and CDR2 YFSETQ. CDR3 sequence reads: CASSPTSLDWDYEQYF. DNA for the CDR3: TGCGCCAGCAGCCCCACGTCACTCGACTGGGACTACGAGCAGTACTTC.

The gene calls are TRBV5-1 and TRBJ2-1, with D perhaps matching TRBD2 (5 bases). The CDR3 is made up of 15 amino acids. V lost 0 bases, J lost 4 bases, and 11 bases lay in between. CDR1 and CDR2 (germline): SGHRS, YFSETQ. In DNA form, the CDR3 reads TGCGCCAGCAGCTTGGGGAGTCCGGGGTACAATGAGCAGTTCTTC. This translates into CASSLGSPGYNEQFF. Using reference TRBV5-1 and TRBJ2-1 for the parts outside the CDR3, the full variable domain is KAGVTQTPRYLIKTRGQQVTLSCSPISGHRSVSWYQQTPGQGLQFLFEYFSETQRNKGNFPGRFSGRQFSNSRSEMNVSTLELGDSALYLCASSLGSPGYNEQFFGPGTRLTVL.

The V call is TRBV5-1, the J call TRBJ2-3; TRBD2 matches 8 bases. The CDR3 covers 14 residues. V dropped 4 bases and J dropped 2; count of bases not matched to a gene: 3. CDR1 is SGHRS and CDR2 is YFSETQ in the germline V gene. The CDR3 loop is CASSRGGYTDTQYF. DNA for the CDR3: TGCGCCAGCAGCCGGGGGGGCTACACAGATACGCAGTATTTT.

The V gene is TRBV7-8, the J gene TRBJ1-2; maybe TRBD1 (5 bases). Trimming took 7 bases from V and 5 from J, leaving 14 bases between them. Germline-derived CDR1 and CDR2 are SGHVS and FQNEAQ. CDR3 size: 13 residues. CDR3 sequence reads: CASNLGGRYGYTF. CDR3 in DNA: TGTGCCAGCAACCTGGGGGGTCGGTATGGCTACACCTTC.

The chain uses TRBV5-8 and TRBJ1-1; TRBD1 might be the D (5 bases). The V and J ends lost 3 bases and 3 bases respectively, with 12 bases between them. The CDR3 contains 14 residues. In germline, CDR1 is SGHTS, CDR2 YDEGEE. Here the CDR3 reads CASSYGGVDTEAFF. The CDR3 DNA sequence: TGTGCCAGCAGCTATGGGGGGGTGGACACTGAAGCTTTCTTT. Together with reference TRBV5-8 and TRBJ1-1, the CDR3 gives the full variable domain: EAGVTQSPTHLIKTRGQQATLRCSPISGHTSVYWYQQALGLGLQFLLWYDEGEERNRGNFPPRFSGRQFPNYSSELNVNALELEDSALYLCASSYGGVDTEAFFGQGTRLTVV.

This clone was seen once. A junction boundary mismatches the germline segment, possibly from a read error. The chain recombines TRBV2 with TRBJ1-1; D is undetermined. CDR3 length: 13 amino acids. Germline V CDR1 and CDR2: SNHLY, FYNNEI. The CDR3 spells CASKAVGNTEAFF. The CDR3 coding sequence is TGTGCGAGCAAAGCAGTTGGGAACACTGAAGCTTTCTTT.

This rearrangement joins TRBV5-1 to TRBJ2-5; 13 bases align to TRBD2. V lost 2 bases to trimming and J lost 5 bases; unmatched junction nucleotides: 3. The CDR3 runs 15 residues. Germline CDR1 is SGHRS and CDR2 is YFSETQ. CDR3 bases: TGCGCCAGCAGCTTCACTAGCGGGGGGGCGGAGACCCAGTACTTC. Translated, it gives CASSFTSGGAETQYF. Combining the CDR3 with reference TRBV5-1 and TRBJ2-5 gives the whole variable domain KAGVTQTPRYLIKTRGQQVTLSCSPISGHRSVSWYQQTPGQGLQFLFEYFSETQRNKGNFPGRFSGRQFSNSRSEMNVSTLELGDSALYLCASSFTSGGAETQYFGPGTRLLVL.

The chain employs TRBV6-1 and TRBJ1-4; 9 positions match TRBD1. This CDR3 spans 15 amino acids. After removal of 4 bases from V and 4 bases from J, the junction contained 4 bases not matched to a gene. From germline, CDR1 is MNHNS and CDR2 SASEGT. The CDR3: CASSGRQGGNEKLFF. In DNA form, the CDR3 reads TGTGCCAGCAGTGGCCGACAGGGGGGTAATGAAAAACTGTTTTTT.

The rearrangement joins TRBV9 to TRBJ2-3; no firm D call. Deletions cut 2 bases from V and 0 bases from J, with 7 bases between. This CDR3 spans 14 amino acids. The V gene's germline CDR1 is SGDLS and CDR2 YYNGEE. The CDR3 is CASSVLVSTDTQYF. DNA for the CDR3: TGTGCCAGCAGCGTGTTGGTGAGCACAGATACGCAGTATTTT.

V and J are TRBV7-3 and TRBJ1-6; no definite D call. The CDR3 length is 16 residues. The ends were cut back, 2 bases at V and 8 bases at J, with 16 bases in the middle. The germline CDR1 and CDR2 sequences are SGHTA and FQGTGA. CDR3 region: CASSLYLTVRYSPLHF. The CDR3, as DNA: TGTGCCAGCAGCTTATATCTAACAGTTCGGTATTCACCCCTCCACTTT.

This chain uses TRBV30 with TRBJ2-1; either TRBD1 or TRBD2 may fit D (5 bases each). The V end lost 3 bases, the J end lost 7 bases, and 13 bases lay between the germline ends. Germline V gene sequence: CDR1 GTSNPN, CDR2 SVGIG (reference sequence). The CDR3 loop spans 13 amino acids. The CDR3 DNA follows: TGTGCCTGGAGCGAAGGGACCTCAAATGAGCAGTTCTTC. Amino acids: CAWSEGTSNEQFF.

The chain links TRBV7-6 to TRBJ1-2; 9 bases line up with TRBD1. Germline V gene data show CDR1 as SGHVS and CDR2 as FNYEAQ. V was pared by 8 bases and J by 8 bases, with 9 bases of the junction left unmatched. This CDR3 has 13 residues. The CDR3 DNA sequence: TGTGCCAGCGGACAGGGGCTCGATGAAGGCTACACCTTC. This sequence encodes CASGQGLDEGYTF.

This chain joins TRBV14 and TRBJ1-1; TRBD1 is a possible D gene (6 bases). This CDR3 contains 13 residues. V was cut by 0 bases and J by 11 bases, with 13 bases left in between. Germline values: CDR1 SGHDN, CDR2 FVKESK. The CDR3 DNA reads TGTGCCAGCAGCCAAGACCAGGGGCGTCGGGCTTTCTTT. This encodes CASSQDQGRRAFF.

V and J are TRBV4-1 and TRBJ1-3; D gene ambiguous. Germline lookup yields CDR1 MGHRA and CDR2 YSYEKL. The CDR3 runs 19 residues. With 0 bases removed from V and 3 bases from J, the gap between germline ends came to 21 bases. The DNA for the CDR3 is TGCGCCAGCAGCCAAGACTCGTTGCGAGGCAGGCGACTTGGAAACACCATATATTTT. Amino acids: CASSQDSLRGRRLGNTIYF.

This chain uses TRBV5-1 with TRBJ2-5, with D possibly being TRBD2 (6 bases). CDR3 length: 15 residues. Germline V CDR1 and CDR2: SGHRS, YFSETQ. V lost 1 base and J lost 5, with 15 bases in between. CDR3 sequence reads: CASSLMSGVAETQYF. Here the CDR3 DNA reads TGCGCCAGCAGCTTGATGTCGGGGGTCGCGGAGACCCAGTACTTC.